This T cell receptor (beta chain) was identified during a study of blood T cell repertoires in COVID-19. Overall study context: Acute and convalescent COVID-19 specimens originated in the United States, Italy and Spain. The cDNA or gDNA used as material had been derived from T cells, B-cell-depleted T cells, or PBMCs.

Seattle's enrolled individuals joined amid active infection and were then monitored longitudinally. The germline gives CDR1 SGDLS, CDR2 YYNGEE. V shed 4 bases, J shed 2 bases, and the junction held 9 bases outside the gene matches. CDR3 size: 15 residues. Source study methods: Reference gene primers were amplified, and this amplification served to estimate nucleated cell counts. TCRdb's copy holds only in-frame clones and misses some; the assay was immunoSEQ multiplex PCR. V, J and clone size are taken as reported in that table, and D and trimming were inferred from the DNA itself. Found here are 300,000 to 450,000 clones, more than 75% of them singletons; the top ten hold roughly 2%.

The TCR originated in a woman between 55 and 75 years old with COVID-19, enrolled during active disease. Input material: peripheral blood. The V call is TRBV9, the J call TRBJ2-7; 7 bases map to TRBD2. CDR3 amino acids: CASSPGGRTTYEQYF. The CDR3 DNA reads as TGTGCCAGCAGCCCGGGGGGACGGACGACCTACGAGCAGTACTTC.